A selection of T cell receptor beta chains follows, all from one sample in a study of blood T cell repertoires in COVID-19. Only in-frame clones appear in the TCRdb table, and some are missing; sequencing was by immunoSEQ multiplex PCR. The data show approximately 250,000 clones, with around 89% seen just once and roughly 3.7% held by the top ten. Material for sequencing was PBMCs or T cells enriched from blood (not recorded which). Receptors originate from a woman aged 30 to 39 who had recovered from COVID-19. CDR3s include the opening cysteine and the closing phenylalanine or tryptophan. A D gene is named only where the DNA matches it firmly. Some rows have no size entry. The others give once, few or many, or a class for an expanded clone.

clone_size,v_call,j_call,d_call,cdr3_nt,cdr3_aa
NA,TRBV5-1,TRBJ2-5,TRBD1,TGCGCCAGCAGCTTGGCCCTCGGGACAGGAAGAAGAGAGACCCAGTACTTC,CASSLALGTGRRETQYF
NA,TRBV5-8,TRBJ2-7,TRBD2,TGTGCCAGCAGCTTGTCCCCGGGACTAGCAATCTCCCCCGAGCAGTACTTC,CASSLSPGLAISPEQYF
NA,TRBV5-6,TRBJ2-7,NA,TGTGCCAGCAGCTTGTGGTCCAGCGAGCAGTACTTC,CASSLWSSEQYF
NA,TRBV25-1,TRBJ1-5,NA,TGTGCCAGCAGTGCGAATCAGCCCCAGCATTTT,CASSANQPQHF
NA,TRBV14,TRBJ2-2,TRBD2,TGTGCCAGCAGCCAATTTAGCGGGAACCCCACCGGGGAGCTGTTTTTT,CASSQFSGNPTGELFF
once,TRBV5-1,TRBJ1-2,NA,TGCGCCAGCAGCCCACAGGGTAGCGACTATGGCTACACCTTC,CASSPQGSDYGYTF
NA,TRBV15,TRBJ1-5,NA,TGTGCCACCAACCCAACGAGACAGCTCGTAGGCAATCAGCCCCAGCATTTT,CATNPTRQLVGNQPQHF
NA,TRBV19,TRBJ2-1,TRBD1,TGTGCCAGTAGTTACAGGGGACAGGGGAATGAGCAGTTCTTC,CASSYRGQGNEQFF
NA,TRBV4-2,TRBJ2-3,TRBD2,TGTGCCAGCAGCCCATGGACTAGCGGGAGTACAGATACGCAGTATTTT,CASSPWTSGSTDTQYF
NA,TRBV24-1,TRBJ2-3,NA,TGTGCCACCAGTGATTTGGTGGGAGGAACAGATACGCAGTATTTT,CATSDLVGGTDTQYF
NA,TRBV14,TRBJ2-6,NA,TGTGCCAGCAGCCGAATACGAGGAACTGGGGCCAACGTCCTGACTTTC,CASSRIRGTGANVLTF
few,TRBV29-1,TRBJ1-3,NA,TGCAGCGTTAAAGGAGGACTATCGAACACCATATATTTT,CSVKGGLSNTIYF
NA,TRBV7-9,TRBJ1-2,NA,TGTGCCAGCAGCCCGGGGGGCACACAGGGTAGCTATGGCTACACCTTC,CASSPGGTQGSYGYTF
NA,TRBV7-2,TRBJ2-3,TRBD2,TGTGCCAGCAGCTGGAGCGGGGATAGCACAGATACGCAGTATTTT,CASSWSGDSTDTQYF
NA,TRBV10-3,TRBJ1-5,TRBD1,TGTGCCATCACCCGGGACAGCGGGCAGCCCCAGCATTTT,CAITRDSGQPQHF
NA,TRBV29-1,TRBJ1-2,TRBD1,TGCAGCGCGACAGGGGTCTATGGCTACACCTTC,CSATGVYGYTF
NA,TRBV5-1,TRBJ2-5,TRBD2,TGCGCCAGCAGCTTGCGGACTAGCGGGGGAACGTACCAAGAGACCCAGTACTTC,CASSLRTSGGTYQETQYF
NA,TRBV3-1/TRBV3-2,TRBJ2-1,NA,TGTGCCAGCAGCCAAGGTGTCGGGGATTCGTTCTTC,CASSQGVGDSFF
NA,TRBV12-2,TRBJ1-1,NA,TGTGCAAGTCGCTTAATAAGCCCAAACACTGAAGCTTTCTTT,CASRLISPNTEAFF
NA,TRBV6-5,TRBJ1-5,NA,TGTGCCAGCAGTTACGACTTCTATAGCAATCAGCCCCAGCATTTT,CASSYDFYSNQPQHF
NA,TRBV19,TRBJ1-4,NA,TGTGCCAGTGCGGACGGGAGTTCGGGTAATGAAAAACTGTTTTTT,CASADGSSGNEKLFF
NA,TRBV28,TRBJ1-1,NA,TGTGCCATAATACAAACAGATCCTCAAAACACTGAAGCTTTCTTT,CAIIQTDPQNTEAFF
NA,TRBV7-2,TRBJ2-3,NA,TGTGCCAGCAGCTTAGGGGTCCAGCAAAGCTTTCGGGGTACGCAGTATTTT,CASSLGVQQSFRGTQYF
NA,TRBV4-1,TRBJ2-7,NA,TGCGCCAGCAGCCCCTTATACAGGGAAAACGAGCAGTACTTC,CASSPLYRENEQYF
NA,TRBV20-1,TRBJ1-5,TRBD1,TGCAGTGCTAGTTCTGCGGGACAGGGCTTTCGGAATCAGCCCCAGCATTTT,CSASSAGQGFRNQPQHF
once,TRBV30,TRBJ2-5,TRBD2,TGTGCCTGGGAAACTAGCGGGAGTAAGACCCAGTACTTC,CAWETSGSKTQYF
NA,TRBV7-8,TRBJ1-2,TRBD1,TGTGCCAGCAGCTTAGTATCGGGACAGGTGTTACTCTATGGCTACACCTTC,CASSLVSGQVLLYGYTF
NA,TRBV9,TRBJ2-1,TRBD2,TGTGCCAGCAGCCCGCGGACTAGTACCTACAATGAGCAGTTCTTC,CASSPRTSTYNEQFF
NA,TRBV7-2,TRBJ2-2,NA,TGTGCCAGCAGCTTAAGCCGGACCGGGGAGCTGTTTTTT,CASSLSRTGELFF
NA,TRBV7-2,TRBJ2-5,NA,TGTGCCAGCAGCCTTACAGGGAAAGAGACCCAGTACTTC,CASSLTGKETQYF
NA,TRBV19,TRBJ1-5,NA,TGTGCCAGTAGAAATGGGTGGCAGGGCAATCAGCCCCAGCATTTT,CASRNGWQGNQPQHF
many,TRBV27,TRBJ2-7,NA,TGTGCCAGCAGTTTATCGTGGGCGACCTACGAGCAGTACTTC,CASSLSWATYEQYF
NA,TRBV5-5,TRBJ1-3,NA,TGTGCCAGCAGCACACTCAGGGGTGGTGGAAACACCATATATTTT,CASSTLRGGGNTIYF
NA,TRBV19,TRBJ1-2,TRBD1,TGTGCCAGTAGCGGACAGGTCCTGGGAGGCTACACCTTC,CASSGQVLGGYTF
NA,TRBV14,TRBJ1-1,NA,TGTGCCAGCAGCCTATCCGGGAATTTGAACACTGAAGCTTTCTTT,CASSLSGNLNTEAFF
NA,TRBV11-2,TRBJ1-1,NA,TGTGCCAGCAGCTCATACAGGGATCGGACTGAAGCTTTCTTT,CASSSYRDRTEAFF
few,TRBV6-4,TRBJ2-1,TRBD1,TGTGCCAGCAGTGATCGGACAGGGATCAATGAGCAGTTCTTC,CASSDRTGINEQFF
NA,TRBV20-1,TRBJ2-7,NA,TGCAGTGGTGCAGGCTCCTACGAGCAGTACTTC,CSGAGSYEQYF
NA,TRBV7-3,TRBJ2-5,TRBD2,TGTGCCAGCAGCGCGGGACTAGCAGTCCAAGAGACCCAGTACTTC,CASSAGLAVQETQYF
few,TRBV11-2,TRBJ2-7,TRBD2,TGTGCCAGCAGCCGTCTAGCGGGAGCCACCTCCTACGAGCAGTACTTC,CASSRLAGATSYEQYF
NA,TRBV9,TRBJ2-1,TRBD2,TGTGCCAGCAGCGTAGTGGGGGCTAGCGGGACCTACAATGAGCAGTTCTTC,CASSVVGASGTYNEQFF
NA,TRBV25-1,TRBJ2-3,NA,TGTGCCAGCAGTGCCAATACGCAGTATTTT,CASSANTQYF
NA,TRBV30,TRBJ1-4,NA,TGTGCCTGGAGCGTCCCCAGGGGCCTTAATGAAAAACTGTTTTTT,CAWSVPRGLNEKLFF
few,TRBV9,TRBJ2-2,TRBD1,TGTGCCAGCAGCCTACAGGGGGCGACGCCCGGGGAGCTGTTTTTT,CASSLQGATPGELFF
few,TRBV2,TRBJ1-1,NA,TGTGCCAGCAGACATGGGGGAGGACAGAACACTGAAGCTTTCTTT,CASRHGGGQNTEAFF
NA,TRBV7-2,TRBJ1-3,NA,TGTGCCAGCAGCTTAATGGGCAGGCCTTCTGGAAACACCATATATTTT,CASSLMGRPSGNTIYF
NA,TRBV7-2,TRBJ2-1,TRBD2,TGTGCCAGCAGCACCGGGACTAGCTCCTACAATGAGCAGTTCTTC,CASSTGTSSYNEQFF
once,TRBV28,TRBJ1-2,NA,TGTGCCATCAGGGCGGGGGACTATGGCTACACCTTC,CAIRAGDYGYTF
NA,TRBV19,TRBJ2-2,NA,TGTGCCAGTAAGGCTAGCGAAAACACCGGGGAGCTGTTTTTT,CASKASENTGELFF
NA,TRBV5-6,TRBJ2-1,TRBD2,TGTGCCAGCAGCGCGGGCCCTAGCGGGGGTCCAGGCAACCAGTTCTTC,CASSAGPSGGPGNQFF
NA,TRBV2,TRBJ2-1,NA,TGTGCCAGCATTCCTTCGGGGGCGGGAGAAGGGAATGAGCAGTTCTTC,CASIPSGAGEGNEQFF
NA,TRBV15,TRBJ1-1,NA,TGTGCCACCAGCAGAGAGGGGAGCACTGAAGCTTTCTTT,CATSREGSTEAFF
once,TRBV7-9,TRBJ1-1,NA,TGTGCCAGCAGCCAGAACACTGAAGCTTTCTTT,CASSQNTEAFF